The present T cell receptor (beta chain) was sequenced within a study of T-cell reconstitution after alpha-beta-depleted transplantation in children. Findings and caveats of the study: In some patients, recipient T cells and intrathymic progenitors surviving conditioning explained high day-60 diversity.

Unique molecular identifiers were built into the TCRbeta library. TCRdb called the PCR reads again in MiXCR, with one record for every CDR3 protein. The data show a few hundred thousand distinct CDR3 sequences, 27% seen once. The V gene's germline CDR1 is SGHTA and CDR2 FQGTGA. V lost 6 bases and J 7 bases, leaving 15 bases between the germline ends. This CDR3 is built from 14 residues. The table lists this clonotype with a few counts. Its antigen is as yet unknown. The sample in question was PBMCs, obtained before TCRalphabeta/CD19-depleted stem cell transplant. This chain joins TRBV7-3 and TRBJ2-2; TRBD1 or TRBD2 may be the D gene (6 bases each). This sequence was found in a boy under two years old with Wiskott-Aldrich syndrome, due to receive a stem cell transplant. DNA of the CDR3: TGTGCCAGCAGATTGGGGGGCTCGGACGGGGAGCTGTTTTTT. It is translated as CASRLGGSDGELFF.